This T cell receptor (beta chain) derives from a study of blood T cell repertoires in COVID-19 (dated by TCRdb to 2018 to 2021). Looking at the study overall: Collaborator samples came from the United States, Italy and Spain and covered acute and convalescent phases of COVID-19. The material from the prospective study consisted of cDNA or gDNA derived from T cells, B-cell-depleted T cells, or PBMCs. The dataset comprised deeply sampled blood TCRbeta repertoires from subjects exposed to, actively infected with, or recovered from COVID-19. The repertoires were made available in a free public database intended to serve as a resource for research on the immune response to SARS-CoV-2. The samples were drawn from two sources: the first 160 participants of the ongoing ImmuneRACE study, and 1,254 subjects contributed by 6 global collaborators. Nearly every sample came with metadata listing a de-identified subject ID, COVID-19 status, age in years and sex. Where available, HLA class I and class II types were obtained from metadata supplied by the sample provider rather than from assay-based typing.

The research as a whole found: How much clinical and demographic metadata was included differed by source and by participant, and the metadata was provided uncurated.

Concerning this clone: The clone's antigen remains unknown. Per-base quality was not reported, and no clone a single base away is much larger than it.

Looking up the germline V gene yields CDR1 SGHRS and CDR2 YFSETQ. The CDR3 goes from the cysteine to the phenylalanine over 15 residues. Only the CDR3 portion is preserved as DNA: 45 bases, with reading frame beginning at the first base. Ends trimmed: V by 4 bases, J by 5 bases; bases unmatched to a gene: 10. Each collaborating institution followed its own protocols to collect whole blood in K2EDTA tubes. For TCRbeta analysis, collaborator samples were shipped as frozen whole blood, as isolated PBMCs, or as DNA extracted from either sample type. The immunoSEQ Assay, a bias-controlled multiplex PCR, was used to amplify TCRbeta CDR3 regions from genomic DNA. The original pipeline was this. Within the assay, amplification of reference gene primers was used to estimate how many nucleated cells each sample contained. To quantify the absolute abundance of each unique TCRbeta CDR3 rearrangement, sequence reads were collapsed and filtered. For each sample, productive Simpson clonality was calculated as the square root of Simpson's diversity index over productive rearrangements. Sourced from immuneACCESS, this table was stored by TCRdb with only in-frame sequences that have V and J called. A share of the clones is absent; for the studies checked, an unresolved V gene accounts for under half, and the remainder has no known explanation. V, J and clone size derive from that table, while D and trimming were established from the DNA sequence. The sample table lists about 200,000 clones, around 80% of them with a count of one. The ten top clones hold 4.5% to 7% of the sample.

The rearrangement combines TRBV5-1 with TRBJ1-1, and 8 junctional nucleotides match TRBD1. The sequenced material came from peripheral blood. This receptor was taken from a woman aged 70 to 79 with acute or convalescent COVID-19. DNA sequence: TGCGCCAGCAGCGGACTAGAGACAGGGGAGACTGAAGCTTTCTTT. Translation gives CASSGLETGETEAFF. Reference TRBV5-1 and TRBJ1-1 genes cover what lies past the CDR3, so the full variable domain is KAGVTQTPRYLIKTRGQQVTLSCSPISGHRSVSWYQQTPGQGLQFLFEYFSETQRNKGNFPGRFSGRQFSNSRSEMNVSTLELGDSALYLCASSGLETGETEAFFGQGTRLTVV.